The T cell receptor (beta chain) described here comes from a study of T cell responses to AZD1222 COVID-19 vaccine. TCRdb keeps only in-frame clones here, not all; method: immunoSEQ multiplex PCR. Counted here are more than 110,000 clones, 70% to 90% occurring once; the ten biggest clones make up around 8.6%. Germline CDR1 SEHNR, CDR2 FQNEAQ (reference sequence). The CDR3 spans 12 residues. The V end was cut by 1 base, the J end by 7 bases, with 7 bases between. The sequence was obtained from an adult in good health. The specimen comprised peripheral blood, sampled on day 0 of AZD1222 vaccination. V and J are TRBV7-9 and TRBJ1-2; D may be TRBD1 (5 bases). The CDR3 region has the DNA TGTGCCAGCAGCTTAGGCGACAGTGGCTACACCTTC. Protein: CASSLGDSGYTF.